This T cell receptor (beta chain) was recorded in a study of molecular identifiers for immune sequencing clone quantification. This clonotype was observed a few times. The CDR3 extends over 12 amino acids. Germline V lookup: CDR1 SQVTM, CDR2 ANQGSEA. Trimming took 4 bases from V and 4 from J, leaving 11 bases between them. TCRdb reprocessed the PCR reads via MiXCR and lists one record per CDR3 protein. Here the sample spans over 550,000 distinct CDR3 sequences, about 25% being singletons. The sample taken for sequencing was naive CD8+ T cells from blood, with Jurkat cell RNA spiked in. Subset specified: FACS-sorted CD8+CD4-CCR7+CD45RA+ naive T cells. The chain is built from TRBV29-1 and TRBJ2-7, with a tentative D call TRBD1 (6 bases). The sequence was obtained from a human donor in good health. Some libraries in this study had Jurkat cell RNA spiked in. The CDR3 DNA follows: TGCAGCGTTGGCAGGGGTAGGTACGAGCAGTACTTC. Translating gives CSVGRGRYEQYF.